A selection of T cell receptor beta chains follows, all from one sample in a study of T-cell reconstitution after alpha-beta-depleted transplantation in children. TCRdb fed the PCR reads into MiXCR, producing one record per CDR3 protein. This table holds over 150,000 distinct CDR3 sequences, about 6% found once. The source was PBMCs, collected before TCRalphabeta/CD19-depleted stem cell transplant. These receptors were taken from a girl under two years old with combined immunodeficiency, due to receive a stem cell transplant. Both conserved end residues are part of each CDR3. The order of the fields is V gene, J gene, clone size, D gene, CDR3 DNA, CDR3 protein. A D gene is named only where the DNA matches it firmly. Clone size is not always given. Where it is, it says once, few, many or a class for expanded clones.

TRBV5-1	TRBJ2-5	few	NA	TGCGCCAGCAGCTCACGCCCTCCCGGGGTTCAAGAGACCCAGTACTTC	CASSSRPPGVQETQYF
TRBV7-8	TRBJ2-3	many	TRBD2	TGTGCCAGCAGCTTAGCGGCTAGCGGAGTCACAGATACGCAGTATTTT	CASSLAASGVTDTQYF
TRBV12-3/TRBV12-4	TRBJ2-1	few	NA	TGTGCCAGCAGTGGCTATCCCGGCTTCCCGGGGAACAATGAGCAGTTCTTC	CASSGYPGFPGNNEQFF
TRBV4-1	TRBJ2-7	many	TRBD1	TGCGCCAGCAGCCAAGATGGGGGGGACAGGGTAATCTCCTACGAGCAGTACTTC	CASSQDGGDRVISYEQYF
TRBV12-3/TRBV12-4	TRBJ1-1	NA	NA	TGTGCCAGCAGAAAGCAGGGGTTAGCTTTCTTT	CASRKQGLAFF
TRBV29-1	TRBJ2-7	many	NA	TGCAGCGTTGAGGACTATGCGACCTACGAGCAGTACTTC	CSVEDYATYEQYF
TRBV20-1	TRBJ2-7	many	TRBD1	TGCAGTGCTAGAGGAACGGGACAGGTCTACGAGCAGTACTTC	CSARGTGQVYEQYF
TRBV9	TRBJ2-2	many	NA	TGTGCCAGCAGCAATCCCGGGACGCCCGAGGGCACCGGGGAGCTGTTTTTT	CASSNPGTPEGTGELFF
TRBV6-2/TRBV6-3	TRBJ1-5	many	NA	TGTGCCAGCACGAGGCGGCCTGGGCAGCCCCAGCATTTT	CASTRRPGQPQHF
TRBV27	TRBJ2-7	many	NA	TGTGCCAGCAGTTTCGGGCCCCAGGGCGAGCAGTACTTC	CASSFGPQGEQYF
TRBV29-1	TRBJ1-1	many	NA	TGCAGCGTTGATGCTCCCTTACCAAAGAACACTGAAGCTTTCTTT	CSVDAPLPKNTEAFF
TRBV7-9	TRBJ2-1	many	NA	TGTGCCAGCAGGGGCCTGGTGGAAGAGCAGTTCTTC	CASRGLVEEQFF
TRBV5-6	TRBJ2-2	many	NA	TGTGCCAGCAGCTTGGCCAACGGCGGGGAGCTGTTTTTT	CASSLANGGELFF
TRBV6-6	TRBJ2-7	many	NA	TGTGCCAGCAGTCCCCACACCCTAAACGAGCAGTACTTC	CASSPHTLNEQYF
TRBV20-1	TRBJ2-1	many	NA	TGCAGTGCTAGCCCGCGCGGGACCTACAATGAGCAGTTCTTC	CSASPRGTYNEQFF
TRBV20-1	TRBJ2-1	few	TRBD1	TGCAGTGCTGACAGGGCCCGAATCACCTACAATGAGCAGTTCTTC	CSADRARITYNEQFF
TRBV29-1	TRBJ2-7	many	TRBD1	TGCAGCGCCGCCGGAGCCGAACGGGACAGCCCCTACGAGCAGTACTTC	CSAAGAERDSPYEQYF
TRBV29-1	TRBJ2-7	many	NA	TGCAGCGTGGCCAAGACAGATTACGAGCAGTACTTC	CSVAKTDYEQYF
TRBV28	TRBJ2-1	many	NA	TGTGCCAGCAGTTTGCAACTTGTCTCCTACAATGAGCAGTTCTTC	CASSLQLVSYNEQFF
TRBV3-1	TRBJ2-1	many	NA	TGTGCCAGCAGCCAAGGGACTTTCTACAATGAGCAGTTCTTC	CASSQGTFYNEQFF
TRBV4-3	TRBJ2-3	many	TRBD2	TGCGCCAGCAGCGAAGGGAGCGGGAGGGCCACAGATACGCAGTATTTT	CASSEGSGRATDTQYF
TRBV20-1	TRBJ1-5	NA	NA	TGCAGTGCCAGAGGAGGTCTAGGCGGTCAGCCCCAGCATTTT	CSARGGLGGQPQHF
TRBV6-2/TRBV6-3	TRBJ2-7	many	NA	TGTGCCAGCAGGGCGGGACTCACCTCAACGGAGCAGTACTTC	CASRAGLTSTEQYF
TRBV20-1	TRBJ2-4	many	NA	TGCAGTGCTAGGCCACCTCTAGGGACGGGAGCCAAAAACATTCAGTACTTC	CSARPPLGTGAKNIQYF
TRBV5-1	TRBJ2-1	few	NA	TGCGCCAGCAGCGACTTTGACAATGAGCAGTTCTTC	CASSDFDNEQFF
TRBV20-1	TRBJ2-1	many	NA	TGCAGTGCCACAGGGACTCCTAGCGTTGTACGCAATGAGCAGTTCTTC	CSATGTPSVVRNEQFF
TRBV7-8	TRBJ1-4	many	NA	TGTGCCAGCAGCTTATATGGGACCGAGAATAATGAAAAACTGTTTTTT	CASSLYGTENNEKLFF
TRBV28	TRBJ2-5	many	NA	TGTGCCAGCAGTTTATACCCACCCCTGGGCCAAGAGACCCAGTACTTC	CASSLYPPLGQETQYF
TRBV27	TRBJ1-5	few	NA	TGTGCCAGCAGGCAAGGGGGGGAGCCCCAGCATTTT	CASRQGGEPQHF
TRBV7-2	TRBJ2-7	many	NA	TGTGCCAGCTTCCCATCGCCCGGGGTCGCGAATGCCTACGAGCAGTACTTC	CASFPSPGVANAYEQYF
TRBV7-3	TRBJ2-7	NA	TRBD2	TGTGCCAGCAGCTTAATGGCCCCCTGGCTAGCGGGAGAAGCATACGAGCAGTACTTC	CASSLMAPWLAGEAYEQYF
TRBV7-6	TRBJ2-7	many	NA	TGTGCCAGCAGCTTCGGGGACTCCTACGAGCAGTACTTC	CASSFGDSYEQYF
TRBV7-2	TRBJ2-1	NA	NA	TGTGCCAGCAGCTTTAGTGCCTCAGTCAATGAGCAGTTCTTC	CASSFSASVNEQFF
TRBV20-1	TRBJ2-5	many	NA	TGCAGTGCTAGACATCGGACGCTAAACCCCCTAGAGACCCAGTACTTC	CSARHRTLNPLETQYF
TRBV12-5	TRBJ2-1	many	NA	TGTGCTAGTGGTTACAGAGACAATGAGCAGTTCTTC	CASGYRDNEQFF
TRBV12-3/TRBV12-4	TRBJ1-6	many	NA	TGTGCCAGCAGTTTCTTTACCGATTCACCCCTCCACTTT	CASSFFTDSPLHF
TRBV9	TRBJ2-3	many	NA	TGTGCCAGCAGCTTGGGGGCTACTAGCACAGATACGCAGTATTTT	CASSLGATSTDTQYF
TRBV4-3	TRBJ2-2	many	TRBD2	TGCGCCAGCAGCCAAGTTTGGCTAGCGGGCTCTCTTACCGGGGAGCTGTTTTTT	CASSQVWLAGSLTGELFF
TRBV11-2	TRBJ2-3	NA	NA	TGTGCCAGCAACGCAAACACCCTAGGATACACAGATACGCAGTATTTT	CASNANTLGYTDTQYF
TRBV29-1	TRBJ1-2	NA	TRBD1	TGCAGCGTTGAGACAGGGAACGGCTACACCTTC	CSVETGNGYTF
TRBV7-9	TRBJ2-7	many	NA	TGTGCCAGCAGCCCCTACGTGGATTACGAGCAGTACTTC	CASSPYVDYEQYF
TRBV5-1	TRBJ2-3	many	NA	TGCGCCAGCAGACCCCAGACTAGCACAGATACGCAGTATTTT	CASRPQTSTDTQYF
TRBV9	TRBJ2-2	many	TRBD2	TGTGCCAGCAGCGAGCGGGGGGAAGACACCGGGGAGCTGTTTTTT	CASSERGEDTGELFF
TRBV5-5	TRBJ1-2	NA	NA	TGTGCCAGCAGTTCAGGGAGGACTAACTATGGCTACACCTTC	CASSSGRTNYGYTF
TRBV29-1	TRBJ2-5	many	TRBD2	TGCAGCGTTGTTGAGGGTGCTAGCGGGGGTCAGACCCAGTACTTC	CSVVEGASGGQTQYF
TRBV7-9	TRBJ2-7	many	NA	TGTGCCAGCCAACCTCTAACCGAGCAGTACTTC	CASQPLTEQYF
TRBV20-1	TRBJ2-1	many	TRBD2	TGCAGTGCTGCCGGCCCCGGGACTAGCGGGAACAATGAGCAGTTCTTC	CSAAGPGTSGNNEQFF